The 27 T cell receptor beta chains reported below all come from one sample, sequenced in a study of shared clonotypes between healthy human individuals. CD45RO-negative cells were positively selected for CCR7, leaving out terminally differentiated effector memory CD45RA+ cells. This table comes from immunoSEQ multiplex PCR, and its TCRdb copy is limited to in-frame clones, with some not included. The sample has a few million clones, roughly 95% seen once; the top ten hold under 2%. The sample comprised naive CD8+ T cells from PBMCs. These receptors were obtained from a man younger than 35 in good health. Some clones in this sample may be carry-over from other donors' samples.

This rearrangement joins TRBV5-4 to TRBJ2-7; D is possibly TRBD1 or TRBD2 (6 bases each). CDR1 SGHNT and CDR2 YYREEE come from the germline V gene (reference sequence). The length of the CDR3 is 14 residues. The V end was cut by 4 bases, the J end by 3 bases, with 14 bases between. The CDR3 spells CASSHGGGDYEQYF. The CDR3 nucleotides are TGTGCCAGCAGCCATGGGGGCGGGGACTACGAGCAGTACTTC.

The chain links TRBV2 to TRBJ1-1; D remains unclear. This CDR3 region has 17 residues. In germline, CDR1 is SNHLY, CDR2 FYNNEI. V was cut by 4 bases and J by 0 bases, with 18 bases left in between. CDR3 in amino acids: CASSGLEGETMNTEAFF. As DNA, the CDR3 is TGTGCCAGCAGTGGGCTGGAGGGAGAGACCATGAACACTGAAGCTTTCTTT.

This clone is a singleton in its sample. This chain links TRBV7-2 with TRBJ2-1; D gene ambiguous. The germline V gene encodes CDR1 SGHTA and CDR2 FQGNSA. The V end lost 4 bases, the J end lost 2 bases, and 15 bases lay between the germline ends. This CDR3 has 16 residues. In nucleotides, the CDR3 is TGTGCCAGCAGCTCCCGAGGCCCGGTCGCCTACAATGAGCAGTTCTTC. Its protein product is CASSSRGPVAYNEQFF.

The chain recombines TRBV6-1 with TRBJ1-1; D is possibly TRBD1 (5 bases). The CDR3 runs 11 residues. Germline lookup yields CDR1 MNHNS and CDR2 SASEGT. Trimming took 8 bases from V and 6 from J, leaving 10 bases between them. The chain's CDR3 is CASSWGPEAFF. The CDR3 DNA follows: TGTGCCAGCTCCTGGGGCCCTGAAGCTTTCTTT.

The chain links TRBV7-9 to TRBJ2-2; D not certain. This CDR3 comprises 13 residues. CDR1 and CDR2 from the germline V gene are SEHNR and FQNEAQ (reference sequence). V was clipped by 7 bases and J by 6 bases, with 12 bases between them. CDR3 in amino acids: CASKGPSAGELFF. Written as DNA, the CDR3 is TGTGCCAGCAAAGGCCCCTCGGCCGGGGAGCTGTTTTTT.

J is TRBJ2-7 and V is TRBV7-6, with 11 bases lining up with TRBD1. The J segment lost 6 bases and the V segment lost 4 bases, leaving 5 bases of the junction unmatched. The CDR3 runs 14 residues. Germline lookup yields CDR1 SGHVS and CDR2 FNYEAQ. The CDR3 nucleotides are TGTGCCAGCAGCTCTCGGGACAGGGGGTTCGAGCAGTACTTC. Protein product: CASSSRDRGFEQYF. Filled out from reference TRBV7-6 and TRBJ2-7, the complete variable domain reads GAGVSQSPRYKVTKRGQDVALRCDPISGHVSLYWYRQALGQGPEFLTYFNYEAQQDKSGLPNDRFSAERPEGSISTLTIQRTEQRDSAMYRCASSSRDRGFEQYFGPGTRLTVT.

The genes are TRBV4-1 and TRBJ2-2; 8 bases map to TRBD2. CDR1 is MGHRA and CDR2 is YSYEKL in the germline V gene. This CDR3 spans 17 amino acids. The J segment lost 0 bases and the V segment lost 4 bases, leaving 7 bases of the junction unmatched. This CDR3 reads CASSLRLAGSNTGELFF. The CDR3 DNA reads TGCGCCAGCAGCCTCCGTTTAGCGGGATCGAACACCGGGGAGCTGTTTTTT.

V is TRBV6-1 and J is TRBJ1-1; D is undetermined. Trimming took 7 bases from V and 0 from J, leaving 9 bases between them. Germline lookup yields CDR1 MNHNS and CDR2 SASEGT. This CDR3 spans 13 amino acids. The CDR3 nucleotides read TGTGCCAGCAAGCCAGACATGAACACTGAAGCTTTCTTT. Translating it yields CASKPDMNTEAFF.

In DNA, the CDR3 is TGTGCCAGCAGTGGGGGACAGGGGAGCTATGGCTACACCTTC. Protein product: CASSGGQGSYGYTF. The chain couples TRBV6-5 to TRBJ1-2; 10 bases align to TRBD1. Trimming cost V 5 bases and J 4 bases; bases outside gene matches: 4. This CDR3 has 14 residues. Germline V CDR1 and CDR2: MNHEY, SVGAGI.

CDR3 nucleotides: TGTGCCAGCAGAATGTTAGCGTTCGATGAGCAGTTCTTC. This gives the protein CASRMLAFDEQFF. The rearrangement uses TRBV27 and TRBJ2-1, with D perhaps matching TRBD2 (5 bases). The CDR3 runs 13 residues. Germline V gives CDR1 MNHEY, CDR2 SMNVEV (reference sequence). With 6 bases removed from V and 8 bases from J, the gap between germline ends came to 14 bases.

V usage is TRBV9 and J usage is TRBJ1-2; 8 bases fit TRBD1. Per germline, CDR1 SGDLS and CDR2 YYNGEE. The length of the CDR3 is 15 residues. The V segment lost 3 bases and the J segment 4 bases; nucleotides outside the gene matches: 8. This chain's CDR3 is CASSAATGVLYGYTF. In DNA, the CDR3 is TGTGCCAGCAGCGCCGCGACAGGGGTCCTCTATGGCTACACCTTC.

Comments on this clone: Other DNA sequences in this specimen translate into the identical CDR3. This chain links TRBV6-5 with TRBJ2-7; perhaps TRBD2 as D (6 bases). The V end was cut by 0 bases, the J end by 3 bases, with 9 bases between. Germline values: CDR1 MNHEY, CDR2 SVGAGI. The CDR3 extends over 14 amino acids. Written as DNA, the CDR3 is TGTGCCAGCAGTTACTCTGGCGGGGTCTACGAGCAGTACTTC. It translates to CASSYSGGVYEQYF.

This clone was detected once. The V and J genes are TRBV28 and TRBJ2-3, with TRBD2 matching over 8 bases. The CDR3 length is 17 residues. Germline CDR1 and CDR2: MDHEN and SYDVKM. V lost 2 bases, J lost 7 bases, and 14 bases stayed unmatched. CDR3 DNA: TGTGCCAGCAGTTTAGACAGTCGGGGGACTAGTTTACATACGCAGTATTTT. It codes for CASSLDSRGTSLHTQYF.

The CDR3 nucleotides read TGCGCCAGCAGCCAAGAGCGAGGCGGAAAGAGGGAGCAGTACTTC. Translation: CASSQERGGKREQYF. The V call is TRBV4-1, the J call TRBJ2-7; D is ambiguous. Germline V gene sequence: CDR1 MGHRA, CDR2 YSYEKL. V lost 0 bases to trimming and J lost 7 bases, with 16 bases between them. This CDR3 comprises 15 residues.

The V and J genes are TRBV5-1 and TRBJ2-3; TRBD1 might be the D (5 bases). V was cut by 4 bases and J by 12 bases, with 12 bases left in between. Germline-derived CDR1 and CDR2 are SGHRS and YFSETQ. This CDR3 spans 11 amino acids. The CDR3 reads CASSLSQDQYF. Here the CDR3 DNA reads TGCGCCAGCAGCCTCTCACAGGACCAGTATTTT.

V gene TRBV9 combines with J gene TRBJ2-7; D unclear. V lost 4 bases, J lost 5 bases, and 13 bases lay in between. The CDR3 is 13 residues long. CDR1 SGDLS and CDR2 YYNGEE come from the germline V gene. CDR3 loop: CASSRTDRNEQYF. The CDR3 DNA follows: TGTGCCAGCAGCAGGACGGACCGGAACGAGCAGTACTTC. The variable domain in full, with the rest retrieved from reference TRBV9 and TRBJ2-7, is DSGVTQTPKHLITATGQRVTLRCSPRSGDLSVYWYQQSLDQGLQFLIQYYNGEERAKGNILERFSAQQFPDLHSELNLSSLELGDSALYFCASSRTDRNEQYFGPGTRLTVT.

CDR3 DNA: TGTGCCAGCAGCCCCGGTGGCGGGACTAGCACAGATACGCAGTATTTT. Protein product: CASSPGGGTSTDTQYF. The rearrangement joins TRBV7-9 to TRBJ2-3; tentative D call: TRBD2 (6 bases). Per germline, CDR1 SEHNR and CDR2 FQNEAQ (reference sequence). V lost 5 bases, J lost 0 bases, and 15 bases lay in between. This CDR3 comprises 16 residues.

In nucleotides, the CDR3 is TGTGCCAGCAGTCCGATTCAAAGCTCCTACAATGAGCAGTTCTTC. Encoded protein: CASSPIQSSYNEQFF. The J gene is TRBJ2-1, the V gene TRBV28, with D hard to call. Trimming pared 5 bases from V and 0 bases from J, leaving 11 bases between. The CDR3 contains 15 residues. The germline V gene encodes CDR1 MDHEN and CDR2 SYDVKM.

This clone was seen a handful of times. The chain links TRBV6-5 to TRBJ2-7, with 10 bases matching TRBD1. This CDR3 spans 14 amino acids. The V gene's germline CDR1 is MNHEY and CDR2 SVGAGI. Trimming at V came to 6 bases and at J to 6 bases, leaving 8 bases not matched to a gene. CDR3 DNA: TGTGCCAGCAGGACAGGGGGCGCGTCAGGCGAGCAGTACTTC. The encoded protein is CASRTGGASGEQYF.

V usage is TRBV9 and J usage is TRBJ2-7; 9 nucleotides agree with TRBD2. In germline, CDR1 is SGDLS, CDR2 YYNGEE. CDR3 length: 15 amino acids. J gave up 4 bases and V 4 bases, and 9 bases lay outside the gene matches. This chain's CDR3 is CASSPAGGGIYEQYF. The CDR3, as DNA: TGTGCCAGCAGCCCCGCGGGAGGGGGGATTTACGAGCAGTACTTC.

The chain employs TRBV15 and TRBJ2-1; the D gene is possibly TRBD2 (5 bases). Between the trimmed V and J ends, which lost 2 bases and 6 bases, there was a span of 14 bases. CDR1 is LNHNV and CDR2 is YYDKDF in the germline V gene (reference sequence). The CDR3 sequence is 15 residues long. The CDR3: CATSRYRDGVNEQFF. CDR3 in DNA: TGTGCCACCAGCAGATACCGGGATGGCGTCAATGAGCAGTTCTTC. Supplemented by reference TRBV15 and TRBJ2-1, the full variable domain reads DAMVIQNPRYQVTQFGKPVTLSCSQTLNHNVMYWYQQKSSQAPKLLFHYYDKDFNNEADTPDNFQSRRPNTSFCFLDIRSPGLGDTAMYLCATSRYRDGVNEQFFGPGTRLTVL.

This sequence joins TRBV4-1 and TRBJ2-1; no clear D. Looked up from germline, CDR1 is MGHRA and CDR2 is YSYEKL. The CDR3 is 13 residues long. V dropped 3 bases and J dropped 4 bases, with 7 bases sitting between them. Here the CDR3 DNA reads TGCGCCAGCAGCCATGCGGATTACAATGAGCAGTTCTTC. It specifies CASSHADYNEQFF.

The gene calls are TRBV7-9 and TRBJ2-7; TRBD1 agrees at 9 bases. Germline lookup yields CDR1 SEHNR and CDR2 FQNEAQ (reference sequence). The CDR3 sequence is 18 residues long. V lost 5 bases to trimming and J lost 4 bases; unmatched junction nucleotides: 18. The CDR3, as DNA: TGTGCCAGCAGCCTTCGTCCCGGGACAGGGTACCAGTCGTACGAGCAGTACTTC. It translates to CASSLRPGTGYQSYEQYF.

This clone was observed a single time. This specimen includes other DNA sequences encoding the same CDR3. The V call is TRBV7-9, the J call TRBJ2-7; D is possibly TRBD1 (6 bases). This CDR3 has 12 amino acids. Trimming removed 4 bases from V and 6 bases from J, with 10 bases in between. CDR1 is SEHNR and CDR2 is FQNEAQ in the germline V gene (reference sequence). CDR3 bases: TGTGCCAGCAGCTCACAGGGTCGCGAGCAGTACTTC. It codes for CASSSQGREQYF.

V and J are TRBV27 and TRBJ2-1; 10 nucleotides align to TRBD2. The CDR3 is 15 amino acids. J lost 8 bases, V lost 5 bases, and 9 bases had no gene match. The germline gives CDR1 MNHEY, CDR2 SMNVEV (reference sequence). This CDR3 reads CASSLLAGRVDEQFF. Written as DNA, the CDR3 is TGTGCCAGCAGTCTACTAGCGGGAAGGGTCGATGAGCAGTTCTTC.

The genes are TRBV6-5 and TRBJ2-5; unclear D gene. CDR3 length equals 13 residues. CDR1 and CDR2 from the germline V gene are MNHEY and SVGAGI. Trimming stripped 2 bases from V and 0 bases from J, with 4 bases between. In DNA form, the CDR3 reads TGTGCCAGCAGTTACGGTCACCAAGAGACCCAGTACTTC. Encoded protein: CASSYGHQETQYF.

The chain joins TRBV27 to TRBJ2-1; TRBD2 might be the D (6 bases). The V end lost 0 bases, the J end lost 10 bases, and 16 bases lay between the germline ends. There are 15 residues in the CDR3. Germline V gene data show CDR1 as MNHEY and CDR2 as SMNVEV (reference sequence). CDR3 sequence reads: CASSLSRVPLAEQFF. CDR3 coding DNA: TGTGCCAGCAGTTTATCGAGAGTTCCCCTAGCGGAGCAGTTCTTC.